Detailed here is one T cell receptor beta chain. Judged by its sample share, this clonotype qualifies as medium-sized (0.01 to 0.1%). Which antigen it targets is not known. No much larger clone is present one base from it, and per-base qualities are unavailable. The data stem from a study of CXCR3 chemokines and chemotherapy response in bladder cancer (dated 2022 in TCRdb). Broadly, across the study: The study tested whether activity of the CXCR3 chemokine system within human bladder cancer tumors predicted response to chemotherapy.

The method behind the library was PCR. This sample was sequenced with an Illumina HiSeq 2500. Using fastp at Q25 and MiXCR, TCRdb reprocessed the public reads and kept productive beta chains. Each CDR3 protein appears once, grouped with its most common genes and DNA. The sample profile shows about 9,000 distinct CDR3 sequences; more than 20% of them were found once. About 10% of the sample rests with the top ten. The CDR3 holds 14 amino acids from the cysteine to the phenylalanine. The retained sequence is limited to the CDR3, 42 bases, with the frame set at the first base. V is shortened by 7 bases, J by 6 bases, and the region joining them spans 16 bases. From a lookup of the germline V gene, CDR1 and CDR2 are MNHEY and SVGEGT.

The chain is assembled from TRBV6-2 or TRBV6-3 and TRBJ1-5, with the D gene uncertain. This clonotype was sampled from a human donor with bladder cancer that did not respond to neoadjuvant chemotherapy. This specimen was acquired from a patient whose treatment included neoadjuvant chemotherapy. The sequence in DNA is TGTGCCAGCATGGGGATAAACGGGGTTCAGCCCCAGCATTTT. Its product reads: CASMGINGVQPQHF.